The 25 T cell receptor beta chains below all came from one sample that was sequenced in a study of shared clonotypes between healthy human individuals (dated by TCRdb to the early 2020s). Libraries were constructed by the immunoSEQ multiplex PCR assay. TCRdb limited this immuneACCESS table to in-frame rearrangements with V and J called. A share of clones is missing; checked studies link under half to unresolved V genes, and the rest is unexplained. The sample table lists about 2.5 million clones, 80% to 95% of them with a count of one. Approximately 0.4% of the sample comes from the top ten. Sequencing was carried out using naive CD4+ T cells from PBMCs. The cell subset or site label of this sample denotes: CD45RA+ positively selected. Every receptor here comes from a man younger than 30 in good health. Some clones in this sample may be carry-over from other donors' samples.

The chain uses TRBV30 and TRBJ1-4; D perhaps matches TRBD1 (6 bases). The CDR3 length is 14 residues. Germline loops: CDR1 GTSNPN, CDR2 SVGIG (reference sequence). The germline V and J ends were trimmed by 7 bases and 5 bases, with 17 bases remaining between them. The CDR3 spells CASLDRRGNEKLFF. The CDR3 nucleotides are TGTGCCTCCCTCGACAGGAGGGGGAATGAAAAACTGTTTTTT.

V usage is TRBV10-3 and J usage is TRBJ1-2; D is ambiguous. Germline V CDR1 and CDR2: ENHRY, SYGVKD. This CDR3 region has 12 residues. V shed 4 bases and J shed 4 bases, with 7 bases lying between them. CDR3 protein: CAISGGGYGYTF. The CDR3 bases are TGTGCCATCAGTGGCGGAGGCTATGGCTACACCTTC.

The CDR3 DNA reads TGTGCCAGCAGTTCTCCCCAGGGCAGGTCGGGGGGCCTTTACTTC. This codes for CASSSPQGRSGGLYF. V is TRBV28 and J is TRBJ2-7, with D possibly TRBD2 on 7 matching bases. Germline V lookup: CDR1 MDHEN, CDR2 SYDVKM. V shed 4 bases and J shed 13 bases, with 26 bases lying between them. This CDR3 is built from 15 residues.

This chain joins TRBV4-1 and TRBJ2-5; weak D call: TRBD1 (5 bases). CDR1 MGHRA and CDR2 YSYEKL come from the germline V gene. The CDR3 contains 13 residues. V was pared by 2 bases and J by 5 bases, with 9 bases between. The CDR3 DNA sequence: TGCGCCAGCAGCCAAACAGGTCGGGAGACCCAGTACTTC. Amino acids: CASSQTGRETQYF.

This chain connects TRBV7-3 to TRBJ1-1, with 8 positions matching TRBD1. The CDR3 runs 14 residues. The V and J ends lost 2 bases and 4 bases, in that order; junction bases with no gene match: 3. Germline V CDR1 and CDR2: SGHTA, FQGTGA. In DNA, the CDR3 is TGTGCCAGCAGCTTAGCTGGACAGGGCACTGAAGCTTTCTTT. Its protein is CASSLAGQGTEAFF.

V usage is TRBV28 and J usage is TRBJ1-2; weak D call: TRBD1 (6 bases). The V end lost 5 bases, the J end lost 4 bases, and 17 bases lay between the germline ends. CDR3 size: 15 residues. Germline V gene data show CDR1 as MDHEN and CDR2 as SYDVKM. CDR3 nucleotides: TGTGCCAGCAGTCCAGGGACACTCGAGGGCTATGGCTACACCTTC. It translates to CASSPGTLEGYGYTF.

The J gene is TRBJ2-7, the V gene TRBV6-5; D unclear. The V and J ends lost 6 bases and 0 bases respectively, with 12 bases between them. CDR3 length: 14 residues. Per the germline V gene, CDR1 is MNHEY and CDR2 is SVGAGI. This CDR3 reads CASSPYFDSYEQYF. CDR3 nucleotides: TGTGCCAGCAGCCCCTACTTTGACTCCTACGAGCAGTACTTC.

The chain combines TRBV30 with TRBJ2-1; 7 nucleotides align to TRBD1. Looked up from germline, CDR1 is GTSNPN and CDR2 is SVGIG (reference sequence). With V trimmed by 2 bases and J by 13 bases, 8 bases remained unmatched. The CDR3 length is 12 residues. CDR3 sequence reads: CAWSYNRGGQFF. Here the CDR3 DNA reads TGTGCCTGGAGTTATAACAGGGGCGGTCAGTTCTTC. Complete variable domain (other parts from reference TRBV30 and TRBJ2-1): SQTIHQWPATLVQPVGSPLSLECTVEGTSNPNLYWYRQAAGRGLQLLFYSVGIGQISSEVPQNLSASRPQDRQFILSSKKLLLSDSGFYLCAWSYNRGGQFFGPGTRLTVL.

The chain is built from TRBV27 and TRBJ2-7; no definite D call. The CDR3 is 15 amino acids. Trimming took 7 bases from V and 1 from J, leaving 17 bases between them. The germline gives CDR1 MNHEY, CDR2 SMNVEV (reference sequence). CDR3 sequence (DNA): TGTGCCAGCACCTTGCTCGGCGCAGGTTCCTACGAGCAGTACTTC. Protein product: CASTLLGAGSYEQYF.

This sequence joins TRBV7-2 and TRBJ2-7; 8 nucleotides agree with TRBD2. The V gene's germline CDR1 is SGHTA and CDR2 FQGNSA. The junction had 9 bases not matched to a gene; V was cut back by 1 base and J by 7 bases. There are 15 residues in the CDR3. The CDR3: CASSLVSSGSWEQYF. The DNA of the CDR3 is TGTGCCAGCAGCTTAGTTTCCAGCGGGAGTTGGGAGCAGTACTTC.

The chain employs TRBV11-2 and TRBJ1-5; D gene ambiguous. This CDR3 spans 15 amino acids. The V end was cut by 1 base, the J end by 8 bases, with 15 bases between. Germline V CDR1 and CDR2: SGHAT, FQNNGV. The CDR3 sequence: CASSLAGHPGEPQHF. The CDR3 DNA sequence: TGTGCCAGCAGCTTAGCCGGCCACCCCGGGGAGCCCCAGCATTTT.

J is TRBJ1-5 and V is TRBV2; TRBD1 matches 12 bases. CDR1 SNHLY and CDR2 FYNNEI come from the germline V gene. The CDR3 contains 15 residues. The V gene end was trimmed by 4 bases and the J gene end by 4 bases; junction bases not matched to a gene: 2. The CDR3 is CASSGGQGANQPQHF. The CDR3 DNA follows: TGTGCCAGCAGTGGGGGACAGGGGGCTAATCAGCCCCAGCATTTT. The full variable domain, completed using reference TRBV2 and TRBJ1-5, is EPEVTQTPSHQVTQMGQEVILRCVPISNHLYFYWYRQILGQKVEFLVSFYNNEISEKSEIFDDQFSVERPDGSNFTLKIRSTKLEDSAMYFCASSGGQGANQPQHFGDGTRLSIL.

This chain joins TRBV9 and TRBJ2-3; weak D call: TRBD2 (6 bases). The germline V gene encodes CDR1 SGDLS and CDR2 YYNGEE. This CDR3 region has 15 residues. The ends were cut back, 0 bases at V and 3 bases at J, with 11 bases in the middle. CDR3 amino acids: CASSVAGVRTDTQYF. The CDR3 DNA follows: TGTGCCAGCAGCGTAGCGGGAGTGAGAACAGATACGCAGTATTTT.

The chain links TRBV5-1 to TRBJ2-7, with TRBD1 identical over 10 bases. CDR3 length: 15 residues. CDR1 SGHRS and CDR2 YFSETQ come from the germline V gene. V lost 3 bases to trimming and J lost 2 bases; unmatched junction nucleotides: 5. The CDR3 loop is CASSSQGQGTYEQYF. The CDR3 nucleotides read TGCGCCAGCAGCTCCCAGGGACAGGGGACCTACGAGCAGTACTTC. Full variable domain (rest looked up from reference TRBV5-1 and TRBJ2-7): KAGVTQTPRYLIKTRGQQVTLSCSPISGHRSVSWYQQTPGQGLQFLFEYFSETQRNKGNFPGRFSGRQFSNSRSEMNVSTLELGDSALYLCASSSQGQGTYEQYFGPGTRLTVT.

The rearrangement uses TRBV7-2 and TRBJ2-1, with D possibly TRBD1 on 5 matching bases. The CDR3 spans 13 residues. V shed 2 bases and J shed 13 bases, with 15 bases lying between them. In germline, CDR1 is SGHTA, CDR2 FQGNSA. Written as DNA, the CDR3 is TGTGCCAGCAGCTTATCTCTTTTGGACATCCAGTTCTTC. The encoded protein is CASSLSLLDIQFF.

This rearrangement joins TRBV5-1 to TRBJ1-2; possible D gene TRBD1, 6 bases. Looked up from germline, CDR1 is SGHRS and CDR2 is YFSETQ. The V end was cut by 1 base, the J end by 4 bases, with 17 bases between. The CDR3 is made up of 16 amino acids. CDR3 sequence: CASSLFDGQPTYGYTF. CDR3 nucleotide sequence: TGCGCCAGCAGCTTGTTTGACGGACAGCCAACCTATGGCTACACCTTC.

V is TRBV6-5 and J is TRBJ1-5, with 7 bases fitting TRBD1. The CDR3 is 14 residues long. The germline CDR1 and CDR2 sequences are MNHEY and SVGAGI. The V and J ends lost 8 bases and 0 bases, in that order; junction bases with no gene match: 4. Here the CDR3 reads CASGPGGSNQPQHF. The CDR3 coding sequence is TGTGCCAGCGGCCCAGGGGGTAGCAATCAGCCCCAGCATTTT.

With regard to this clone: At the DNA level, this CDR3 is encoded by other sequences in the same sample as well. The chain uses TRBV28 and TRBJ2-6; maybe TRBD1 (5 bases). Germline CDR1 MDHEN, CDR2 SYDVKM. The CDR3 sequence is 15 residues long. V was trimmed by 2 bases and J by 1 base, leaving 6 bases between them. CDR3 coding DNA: TGTGCCAGCAGTTTAACAGGATCTGGGGCCAACGTCCTGACTTTC. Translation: CASSLTGSGANVLTF.

In DNA, the CDR3 is TGCAGCGCGGTTTCTGGGGTGCGCGAGCAGTACTTC. Amino acid sequence: CSAVSGVREQYF. The gene calls are TRBV29-1 and TRBJ2-7; D call uncertain. The length of the CDR3 is 12 residues. Germline CDR1 is SQVTM and CDR2 is ANQGSEA. Between the trimmed V and J ends, which lost 7 bases and 6 bases, there was a span of 16 bases.

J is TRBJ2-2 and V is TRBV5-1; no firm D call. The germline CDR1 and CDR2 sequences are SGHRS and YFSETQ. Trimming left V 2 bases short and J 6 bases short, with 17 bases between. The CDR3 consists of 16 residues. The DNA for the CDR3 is TGCGCCAGCAGCTTACCGACCGGGCTAGGATCCGGGGAGCTGTTTTTT. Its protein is CASSLPTGLGSGELFF.

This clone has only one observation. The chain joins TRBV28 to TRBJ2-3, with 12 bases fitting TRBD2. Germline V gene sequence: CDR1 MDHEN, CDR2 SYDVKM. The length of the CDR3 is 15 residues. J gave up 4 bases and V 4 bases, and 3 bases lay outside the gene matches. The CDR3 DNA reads TGTGCCAGCAGTTCCGGGACTAGCGGGCCAGATACGCAGTATTTT. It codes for CASSSGTSGPDTQYF.

In DNA form, the CDR3 reads TGTGCCAGCAGCCCCCGAGGGGTAGACGCGAATGAAAAACTGTTTTTT. Translated, it gives CASSPRGVDANEKLFF. This rearrangement joins TRBV9 to TRBJ1-4, with a weak D call TRBD1 (5 bases). Germline values: CDR1 SGDLS, CDR2 YYNGEE. Trimming took off 4 bases at V and 5 bases at J, with 18 bases between the two ends. The CDR3 extends over 16 amino acids.

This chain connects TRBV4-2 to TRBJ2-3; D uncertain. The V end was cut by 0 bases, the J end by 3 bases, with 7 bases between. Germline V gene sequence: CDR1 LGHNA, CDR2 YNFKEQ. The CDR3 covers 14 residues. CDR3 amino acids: CASSQDMGTDTQYF. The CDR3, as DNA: TGTGCCAGCAGCCAAGATATGGGAACAGATACGCAGTATTTT.

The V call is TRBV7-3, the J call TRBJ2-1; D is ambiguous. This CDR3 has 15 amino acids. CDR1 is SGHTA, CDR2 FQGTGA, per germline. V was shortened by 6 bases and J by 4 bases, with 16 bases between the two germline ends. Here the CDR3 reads CASSQNRNSYNEQFF. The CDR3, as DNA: TGTGCCAGCAGTCAAAATCGAAACAGTTACAATGAGCAGTTCTTC.

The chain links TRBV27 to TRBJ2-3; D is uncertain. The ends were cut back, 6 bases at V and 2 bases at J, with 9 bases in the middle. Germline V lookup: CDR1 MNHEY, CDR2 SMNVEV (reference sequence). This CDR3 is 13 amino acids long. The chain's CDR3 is CASRATHTDTQYF. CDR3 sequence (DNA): TGTGCCAGCAGAGCGACACACACAGATACGCAGTATTTT.